The 12 T cell receptor beta chains below come from one sample, sequenced in a study of blood T cell repertoires in COVID-19. Sequencing used immunoSEQ multiplex PCR; TCRdb keeps in-frame clones, though not all of them. Altogether 290,000 or so clones are present, roughly 80% being singletons, with the ten largest covering approximately 5%. Sequenced sample: PBMCs or T cells enriched from blood (not recorded which). The source is a man in his forties who had been exposed to COVID-19.

This chain joins TRBV7-9 and TRBJ2-2; the D gene is possibly TRBD1 (6 bases). The V and J ends lost 8 bases and 5 bases respectively, with 18 bases between them. The CDR3 loop spans 15 amino acids. Looked up from germline, CDR1 is SEHNR and CDR2 is FQNEAQ (reference sequence). CDR3 bases: TGTGCCAGCCGTTCGGACAGATCTTTGACCGGGGAGCTGTTTTTT. Translated, it gives CASRSDRSLTGELFF.

In this sample, this clone turned up once. The chain has TRBV11-2 and TRBJ2-7; possibly TRBD2 for D (6 bases). V dropped 1 base and J dropped 7 bases, with 11 bases sitting between them. This CDR3 is built from 13 residues. CDR1 and CDR2 from the germline V gene are SGHAT and FQNNGV. The CDR3 region has the DNA TGTGCCAGCAGCTTAGGTCAGGGAGGAGAGCAGTACTTC. Amino acid sequence: CASSLGQGGEQYF.

The chain links TRBV24-1 to TRBJ2-3; a possible D gene is TRBD2 (6 bases). The V and J ends lost 9 bases and 2 bases respectively, with 11 bases between them. Germline values: CDR1 KGHDR, CDR2 SFDVKD. The CDR3 length is 13 residues. The CDR3: CATRDSITDTQYF. CDR3 nucleotides: TGTGCCACCCGGGACTCAATCACAGATACGCAGTATTTT.

The V gene is TRBV10-3, the J gene TRBJ2-1; D unresolved. Germline V gene lookup returns CDR1 ENHRY and CDR2 SYGVKD. The germline V and J ends were trimmed by 2 bases and 6 bases, with 11 bases remaining between them. The CDR3 is made up of 14 amino acids. CDR3 DNA sequence: TGTGCCATCAGTGAGAGTCTAGTTGTCAATGAGCAGTTCTTC. Protein product: CAISESLVVNEQFF.

The chain links TRBV7-8 to TRBJ1-5; D possibly corresponds to TRBD1 (6 bases). V lost 3 bases and J 3 bases, leaving 9 bases between the germline ends. This CDR3 has 14 residues. The germline V gene encodes CDR1 SGHVS and CDR2 FQNEAQ. CDR3 coding DNA: TGTGCCAGCAGCTTCGGGACAACCAATCAGCCCCAGCATTTT. The encoded protein is CASSFGTTNQPQHF.

The rearrangement uses TRBV6-1 and TRBJ2-1; 8 bases match TRBD2. Germline trimming cut 1 base from V and 8 bases from J; bases unmatched to any gene: 10. The CDR3 is 16 residues long. Germline V CDR1 and CDR2: MNHNS, SASEGT. The CDR3 DNA is TGTGCCAGCAGTGAAGATTCGGGGACTAGTATCCATGAGCAGTTCTTC. Translation: CASSEDSGTSIHEQFF.

This chain joins TRBV9 and TRBJ2-3; D is unclear. Trimming pared 3 bases from V and 0 bases from J, leaving 8 bases between. There are 14 residues in the CDR3. The germline V gene has CDR1 SGDLS and CDR2 YYNGEE. The CDR3 sequence: CASSAQTSTDTQYF. In DNA form, the CDR3 reads TGTGCCAGCAGCGCCCAGACTAGCACAGATACGCAGTATTTT.

This clone came up many times. This chain joins TRBV5-1 and TRBJ1-5; D perhaps matches TRBD1 (5 bases). The germline V gene encodes CDR1 SGHRS and CDR2 YFSETQ. Trimming removed 0 bases at V and 5 bases at J, with 6 bases between. This CDR3 is built from 13 residues. The CDR3 DNA reads TGCGCCAGCAGCTTGGAGGGGCATCAGCCCCAGCATTTT. Its protein product is CASSLEGHQPQHF. The entire variable domain, with the rest obtained from reference TRBV5-1 and TRBJ1-5, is as follows: KAGVTQTPRYLIKTRGQQVTLSCSPISGHRSVSWYQQTPGQGLQFLFEYFSETQRNKGNFPGRFSGRQFSNSRSEMNVSTLELGDSALYLCASSLEGHQPQHFGDGTRLSIL.

This sequence joins TRBV11-3 and TRBJ2-2; a possible D gene is TRBD2 (6 bases). CDR1 and CDR2 from the germline V gene are SGHNT and YENEEA. Trimming shortened V by 5 bases and J by 4 bases, and 17 bases separated the two germline ends. The length of the CDR3 is 16 residues. This CDR3 reads CASSPLGGSVTGELFF. CDR3 nucleotides: TGTGCCAGCAGCCCTCTGGGAGGATCGGTCACCGGGGAGCTGTTTTTT.

Comment on this clone: The junction departs from the called germline gene at one end, perhaps through a read error. The rearrangement uses TRBV7-7 and TRBJ2-6; TRBD1 agrees at 11 bases. Looked up from germline, CDR1 is SSHAT and CDR2 is FNYEAQ (reference sequence). The CDR3 spans 17 residues. The CDR3 DNA reads as TGTGCTAGCAGCTCGGGACAGGGGGGGTCTGGGGCCAACGTCCTGACTTTC. Protein sequence: CASSSGQGGSGANVLTF.

The chain combines TRBV12-5 with TRBJ2-2; 7 bases match TRBD1. Germline-derived CDR1 and CDR2 are LGHNT and FRNRAP. The ends lost 2 bases at V and 3 bases at J; junction bases unmatched: 6. This CDR3 contains 16 residues. CDR3 sequence: CASGLHRGAHTGELFF. CDR3 nucleotide sequence: TGTGCTAGTGGTTTGCACAGGGGCGCACACACCGGGGAGCTGTTTTTT.

The V gene is TRBV5-1, the J gene TRBJ1-6; perhaps TRBD1 as D (6 bases). This CDR3 has 14 amino acids. CDR1 and CDR2 (germline): SGHRS, YFSETQ. Trimming pared 6 bases from V and 0 bases from J, leaving 7 bases between. The CDR3 here is CASKDSSYNSPLHF. The CDR3 coding sequence is TGCGCCAGCAAGGACAGCTCCTATAATTCACCCCTCCACTTT.